This is a list of T cell receptor beta chains from one sample in a study of T cells after posttransplantation cyclophosphamide. TCRdb's table, derived via immunoSEQ multiplex PCR, lists solely in-frame clones and lacks some. This table holds fewer than 15,000 clones, roughly 1.9% found once. The specimen comprised PBMCs, sampled after allogeneic stem cell transplant with posttransplant cyclophosphamide. The receptors here all came from a male patient aged 25-45 years who received an allogeneic stem cell transplant from a related donor, was CMV-positive, and had no GVHD. Some T cells may have originated in the graft donor. Each CDR3 is given without its conserved first and last residue. A D gene is named only where the DNA matches it firmly.

j_call	d_call	v_call	cdr3_aa
TRBJ1-2	NA	TRBV20-1	SARGGHGYN
TRBJ2-7	TRBD2	TRBV7-9	ASSLEAGGPGEQY
TRBJ1-6	NA	TRBV4-1	ASNLTISSPLH
TRBJ2-2	TRBD1	TRBV5-1	ASSSRTGDTGELF
TRBJ2-3	TRBD2	TRBV10-3	ATTAAGGSTDTQY
TRBJ1-4	NA	TRBV28	ASSMEGINEKLF
TRBJ2-7	TRBD2	TRBV28	ASTSGAAGMDYEQY
TRBJ2-1	TRBD1	TRBV5-8	ASGKGTASYNEQL
TRBJ1-2	TRBD1	TRBV28	ASSQGANYGYT
TRBJ2-7	TRBD2	TRBV28	ASSLWTAGSPYYEQY
TRBJ1-2	NA	TRBV7-3	ASSPSQGSYGYT
TRBJ2-4	NA	TRBV7-2	ASSLEAIRNIQY
TRBJ2-2	NA	TRBV15	ATSRDRGPRTGELF
TRBJ1-6	NA	TRBV5-8	ASSLNRRLNSPLH
TRBJ2-1	TRBD2	TRBV7-3	ASSLLLAGANEQF
TRBJ2-5	TRBD2	TRBV6-5	ASSYSLAGLGETQY
TRBJ1-2	TRBD1	TRBV27	ATIISSGTGAGGYT
TRBJ1-2	TRBD1	TRBV5-1	ASSWDSPTYGYT
TRBJ2-5	TRBD2	TRBV7-8	ASSSRTSGGPQETQY
TRBJ2-3	NA	TRBV9	ASSPYIGGGGTDTQY
TRBJ2-3	NA	TRBV4-3	ASSQGSGGRTDTQY
TRBJ1-1	NA	TRBV12-5	ASGTDRTNTEAF
TRBJ2-3	NA	TRBV19	ASSTGQILTDTQY
TRBJ2-2	NA	TRBV11-3	ASSLSVQASNTGELF
TRBJ2-7	NA	TRBV7-2	ASSFSGGGTSTTYEQY
TRBJ2-7	TRBD2	TRBV7-9	ASSLAGAPREQY
TRBJ1-2	TRBD1	TRBV10-3	ATRDSDYGYT
TRBJ2-7	NA	TRBV27	ASSPGVGAEDYEQY
TRBJ1-6	NA	TRBV5-1	ASSLDTIRALH
TRBJ1-5	NA	TRBV12-5	ASGFEDNQPQH
TRBJ2-1	NA	TRBV20-1	SASMEEQF
TRBJ2-7	TRBD2	TRBV7-9	ASSGGRFKDEQY
TRBJ2-7	TRBD2	TRBV29-1	SATSGSISEQY
TRBJ1-1	TRBD1	TRBV13	ASSLNQGEAF
TRBJ2-7	NA	TRBV9	ASSVAPGSDEQY
TRBJ2-3	TRBD2	TRBV7-6	ASSATSGRGTDTQY
TRBJ2-5	NA	TRBV6-5	ASRRTSNHAETQY
TRBJ2-5	TRBD1	TRBV7-2	ASSLDRRRETQY
TRBJ1-2	TRBD1	TRBV7-9	ASSLGQGISYGYT
TRBJ1-2	NA	TRBV5-1	ASSFGGIGYT
TRBJ1-2	NA	TRBV7-3	ASSAQGSGYT
TRBJ2-7	TRBD1	TRBV19	ASSHSGQGTYEQY
TRBJ2-7	NA	TRBV5-1	ASSLILGASYEQY
TRBJ1-2	NA	TRBV7-9	ASSISPGEYGGYT
TRBJ2-7	TRBD2	TRBV7-8	AILNFSGKTYEQY
TRBJ2-3	TRBD2	TRBV5-1	ACTMGLGPQDTQY
TRBJ1-2	TRBD1	TRBV7-2	ASSFRQGDGYT
TRBJ1-1	TRBD1	TRBV10-3	AISGGTGSANEAF
TRBJ2-7	TRBD1	TRBV7-9	ASSLARGQGPYEQY
TRBJ2-5	TRBD2	TRBV4-2	ASSPQFGGEQETQY
TRBJ2-1	NA	TRBV13	ASSPILLLDGGYNEQF
TRBJ1-2	NA	TRBV6-6	ASTVDGYGYT
TRBJ2-7	NA	TRBV27	ASSLTPSVSGTTYEQY
TRBJ1-1	NA	TRBV7-9	ASSFLQGNTEAF
TRBJ1-5	NA	TRBV7-2	ASSPWGGNQPQH
TRBJ1-5	NA	TRBV28	ASSSLNQPQH
TRBJ1-1	TRBD1	TRBV9	ASSASWTGQSEAF
TRBJ1-1	NA	TRBV7-9	ASSLPGTSEAF
TRBJ2-1	TRBD2	TRBV20-1	SPSGRGQF
TRBJ2-4	TRBD2	TRBV9	ASSPGTSGRGQGAKNIQY